This T cell receptor beta chain comes out of a study of blood T cell repertoires in COVID-19. Whole-study context: The samples span acute and convalescent COVID-19 from the United States, Italy and Spain. T cells, B-cell-depleted T cells, or PBMCs provided the cDNA or gDNA that served as material.

The germline CDR1 and CDR2 sequences are SGDLS and YYNGEE. The V end lost 2 bases, the J end lost 8 bases, and 10 bases lay between the germline ends. CDR3 size: 12 residues. Per the study methods: Researchers report that nucleated cell counts were estimated from reference gene primer amplification. Measured with immunoSEQ multiplex PCR; TCRdb has only the in-frame clones, and not every one. The V and J calls and clone size were taken over from that table, and D and trimming were inferred from the DNA. This sample has some 150,000 clones; 85% to 90% occur once, and the top ten carry roughly 14%. Sample: peripheral blood. This sequence originates from a middle-aged woman with acute or convalescent COVID-19. The chain joins TRBV9 to TRBJ1-2; D not certain. The CDR3 coding sequence is TGTGCCAGCAGCGTTGGAGCGGCCGGCTACACCTTC. It codes for CASSVGAAGYTF.